This T cell receptor (beta chain) was documented in a study of blood T cell repertoires in COVID-19. Background on the study: From the United States, Italy and Spain came samples of acute and convalescent COVID-19.

Generated by immunoSEQ multiplex PCR, the TCRdb table keeps only in-frame clones and is missing some. There are about 130,000 clones in the sample; around 79% occur only once, and around a fifth lies in the top ten. This CDR3 has 14 residues. From germline, CDR1 is MNHEY and CDR2 SMNVEV (reference sequence). The V end lost 2 bases, the J end lost 0 bases, and 8 bases lay between the germline ends. Sequencing was done on a sample of peripheral blood. This TCR came from a man at least 80 years old with acute or convalescent COVID-19. The chain recombines TRBV27 with TRBJ2-7; TRBD2 might be the D (5 bases). CDR3 amino acids: CASSLRGYSYEQYF. DNA of the CDR3: TGTGCCAGCAGTTTAAGAGGGTACTCCTACGAGCAGTACTTC.